This TCR beta chain was recorded in a study of blood T cells in healthy people across ages. Broader study findings: Measured against age, TCR beta diversity per million T cells decreased in a roughly linear manner.

Germline CDR1 reads MNHEY; CDR2 reads SVGAGI. V shed 5 bases and J 5 bases; nucleotides not matched to a gene: 6. The CDR3 contains 15 residues. A second PCR, run for 7 to 11 cycles, used a sample-barcoded 5' primer plus a J-beta primer mix. One entry per CDR3 protein results from TCRdb running MiXCR on the 5' RACE reads. The data hold 850,000 to 1,000,000 distinct CDR3 sequences, with roughly 51% observed a single time. There are a few counts of this clonotype. Its antigen is still unknown. The source material was blood. The J gene is TRBJ2-7, the V gene TRBV6-5; 13 bases are shared with TRBD2. The source is a woman in her sixties or seventies in good health. The CDR3 bases are TGTGCCAGCAGTCGTACTAGCGGGAGGGCCCACGAGCAGTACTTC. As protein: CASSRTSGRAHEQYF.